This T cell receptor (beta chain) was profiled in a study of CD8+ T cells in alopecia areata (dated by TCRdb to between 2018 and 2020). In terms of the full investigation: To study T cell clonal expansion in alopecia areata, the researchers applied high-throughput TCRbeta sequencing to both the C3H/HeJ mouse model and human patients. Human TCRbeta sequencing covered scalp tissue and sorted CD4+ and CD8+ peripheral blood T cells from patchy and totalis/universalis alopecia areata patients and healthy controls. Scalp clonality was compared across normal scalp (n=4), patchy alopecia areata scalp (n=8), and alopecia totalis/universalis scalp (n=8). The RNA source kit depended on sample type: the PAXgene miRNA kit for fixed scalp, the miRNeasy kit for PBMCs, and the RNeasy kit for mouse skin. Amplification of TCRbeta CDR3 regions was done by immunoSEQ multiplex PCR using 35 Vbeta forward primers and 13 Jbeta reverse primers. What the authors observed across the whole study: Unlike mouse skin, which is dominated by gammadelta T cells, normal human skin has resident alphabeta T cells that are also sequenced, and this complicates analysis of the scalp TCR repertoire. Shared TCR sequences between patients were less evident than in mice, which may be partly attributable to HLA diversity in the patient population. Compared with normal scalp, lesional scalp, particularly in alopecia totalis/universalis, had higher clonality and more expanded CD8+ clones, which suggests antigenic drive.

This clone was observed a handful of times. This clone's antigen is unknown. It has no much larger one-base neighbor in the sample; base qualities were not kept. V is shortened by 5 bases, J by 0 bases, and the region joining them spans 8 bases. CDR1 and CDR2 (SEHNR, FQNEAQ) derive from the germline V gene (reference sequence). From its cysteine to its phenylalanine, the CDR3 spans 14 amino acids. CDR3 DNA only is kept here, 42 bases in frame from base 1. Peripheral blood and lesional scalp punch biopsies were obtained from patients with alopecia areata. PBMCs were isolated by density centrifugation and stained for CD3, CD4 and CD8, and CD4+ and CD8+ T cells were sorted on a FACSAria. Alopecia areata patients who were not treated were recruited through a multicenter biomarker study. For roughly five biomarker-study patients, blood CD8+ T cells were further sorted into NKG2D-low and NKG2D-high fractions.

The library was produced with the immunoSEQ multiplex PCR assay. For TCR sequencing, RNA was extracted from every sample and reverse transcribed into cDNA to serve as template. First-strand cDNA was synthesized using SuperScript III with a 2:1 mix of oligo-dT and random hexamers. Amplification bias was assessed with a synthetic immune receptor repertoire, and residual bias was removed computationally. The original methods were these. Raw reads were preprocessed for error removal, and CDR3 was defined according to IMGT conventions as running from the conserved cysteine to phenylalanine. To get clonality, Shannon entropy was normalized by log2 of the number of productive unique TCRs and the result was subtracted from 1. CD4 or CD8 identity of scalp clones was inferred by cross-referencing scalp TCRbeta sequences with sorted blood CD4 and CD8 repertoires. Entries here come from immuneACCESS through TCRdb and include only in-frame sequences with V and J called. Some clones fail to appear in such tables; in the studies checked, an unresolved V gene covers under half of the shortfall, and the cause of the remainder is unknown. That table gives V, J and clone size, and the DNA gave D and trimming. The sample table contains 50,000 to 70,000 clones; only one count was recorded for roughly 47% of them. The ten largest make up just over 50% of the sample.

What was sequenced was NKG2D-low CD8+ T cells sorted from blood. Read against the paper, the sample's cell subset or site label means: sorted CD8+ NKG2D-low blood T cells. The TCR originated in a human donor with alopecia areata. The chain joins TRBV7-9 to TRBJ2-1; no D gene is confidently identified. The CDR3 region reads CASSRAVSYNEQFF. The DNA is TGTGCCAGCAGCCGCGCGGTCTCCTACAATGAGCAGTTCTTC. Full variable domain (CDR3 extended with the reference TRBV7-9 and TRBJ2-1 proteins): DTGVSQNPRHKITKRGQNVTFRCDPISEHNRLYWYRQTLGQGPEFLTYFQNEAQLEKSRLLSDRFSAERPKGSFSTLEIQRTEQGDSAMYLCASSRAVSYNEQFFGPGTRLTVL.